One sample yielded the 14 T cell receptor beta chains listed below, sequenced in a study of T cell changes during pregnancy in multiple sclerosis (dated by TCRdb to about 2019). Receptor libraries were prepared by the immunoSEQ multiplex PCR assay. In its TCRdb copy, this immuneACCESS table keeps in-frame sequences only and misses some clones. Where compared with another copy, unresolved V genes explain less than half of these, and the others have no known cause. The table for this sample lists almost 50,000 clones; around 94% of them were counted only once. The top ten constitute around 0.35% of the sample. Sequenced material: CD4+ T cells from peripheral blood mononuclear cells, taken in the second trimester of pregnancy. These TCRs come from a female donor in good health, enrolled as a control in a pregnancy study.

The CDR3 DNA sequence: TGTGCCAGCAGCGGAGGGTACGGAGACACCATATATTTT. Amino acid sequence: CASSGGYGDTIYF. V gene TRBV25-1 combines with J gene TRBJ1-3; D gene ambiguous. There are 13 residues in the CDR3. V was pared by 6 bases and J by 8 bases, with 14 bases between. Germline V CDR1 and CDR2: MGHDK, SYGVNS.

The rearrangement uses TRBV10-1 and TRBJ1-1, with 7 bases that match TRBD1. V lost 7 bases to trimming and J lost 0 bases; unmatched junction nucleotides: 17. Looked up from germline, CDR1 is WNHNN and CDR2 is SYGVQD (reference sequence). CDR3 size: 18 residues. CDR3 coding DNA: TGCGCCAGCAATGATACAGGGGTAGTTTTACCTGTGAACACTGAAGCTTTCTTT. This translates into CASNDTGVVLPVNTEAFF.

This chain connects TRBV4-3 to TRBJ2-7; possibly TRBD2 for D (6 bases). Germline CDR1 reads LGHNA; CDR2 reads YSLEER. The V and J ends lost 0 bases and 4 bases respectively, with 13 bases between them. This CDR3 is 15 amino acids long. CDR3 amino acids: CASSQDWRASYEQYF. The CDR3 bases are TGCGCCAGCAGCCAAGATTGGAGGGCGTCGTACGAGCAGTACTTC.

The V call is TRBV18, the J call TRBJ2-3; no firm D call. This CDR3 has 16 amino acids. CDR1 KGHSH and CDR2 LQKENI come from the germline V gene. The V end lost 2 bases, the J end lost 1 base, and 13 bases lay between the germline ends. CDR3: CASSPAYLDGTDTQYF. The CDR3 region has the DNA TGTGCCAGCTCACCAGCTTATCTAGACGGCACAGATACGCAGTATTTT.

This clone has a single count. The gene calls are TRBV7-2 and TRBJ1-6; D remains ambiguous. This CDR3 is built from 15 residues. Germline V lookup: CDR1 SGHTA, CDR2 FQGNSA. Trimming took off 7 bases at V and 10 bases at J, with 20 bases between the two ends. The DNA for the CDR3 is TGTGCCAGCACCGACCGGGGTTTGATGGGATCACCCCTCCACTTT. Translation gives CASTDRGLMGSPLHF.

The chain's CDR3 is CAWSVVGGDTEAFF. The CDR3 DNA sequence: TGTGCCTGGAGTGTAGTAGGAGGGGATACTGAAGCTTTCTTT. The chain employs TRBV30 and TRBJ1-1; possible D gene TRBD1, 5 bases. Germline loops: CDR1 GTSNPN, CDR2 SVGIG (reference sequence). V lost 0 bases to trimming and J lost 5 bases, with 13 bases between them. The CDR3 is 14 residues long.

The J gene is TRBJ1-1, the V gene TRBV19; the match to TRBD1 covers 7 bases. The CDR3 runs to 13 residues. V dropped 7 bases and J dropped 6; count of bases not matched to a gene: 8. Germline V gene lookup returns CDR1 LNHDA and CDR2 SQIVND (reference sequence). The CDR3 DNA reads TGTGCCAGTACCCTGGGACAGCTGTCTGAAGCTTTCTTT. Encoded protein: CASTLGQLSEAFF.

This chain uses TRBV30 with TRBJ2-1; tentative D call: TRBD2 (7 bases). V was clipped by 3 bases and J by 4 bases, with 13 bases between them. The CDR3 runs to 14 residues. The germline gives CDR1 GTSNPN, CDR2 SVGIG (reference sequence). The CDR3 DNA is TGTGCCTGGAGGTTACGGGGGGCTTACAATGAGCAGTTCTTC. Residues: CAWRLRGAYNEQFF.

In DNA form, the CDR3 reads TGTGCCAGCAGTGATCAGGGGGCAAGGGGCTACACCTTC. Translation gives CASSDQGARGYTF. The rearrangement uses TRBV25-1 and TRBJ1-2; 8 nucleotides line up with TRBD1. Germline V lookup: CDR1 MGHDK, CDR2 SYGVNS. V gave up 3 bases and J gave up 8 bases; unmatched junction bases: 5. This CDR3 spans 13 amino acids.

The V call is TRBV7-2, the J call TRBJ2-2; D unresolved. The CDR3 consists of 15 residues. Germline CDR1 reads SGHTA; CDR2 reads FQGNSA. V was pared by 5 bases and J by 2 bases, with 12 bases between. The CDR3, as DNA: TGTGCCAGCAGCCGGCGGATCACCAACACCGGGGAGCTGTTTTTT. Translating gives CASSRRITNTGELFF. The full variable domain, with the rest looked up from reference TRBV7-2 and TRBJ2-2, is GAGVSQSPSNKVTEKGKDVELRCDPISGHTALYWYRQSLGQGLEFLIYFQGNSAPDKSGLPSDRFSAERTGGSVSTLTIQRTQQEDSAVYLCASSRRITNTGELFFGEGSRLTVL.

The chain couples TRBV29-1 to TRBJ2-7; maybe TRBD1 (5 bases). There are 14 residues in the CDR3. Germline V CDR1 and CDR2: SQVTM, ANQGSEA. V was pared by 6 bases and J by 1 base, with 16 bases between. The CDR3 nucleotides are TGCAGCGTCCTACCAGACTCAGGGTCCTACGAGCAGTACTTC. Translation: CSVLPDSGSYEQYF.

The V gene is TRBV18, the J gene TRBJ2-2; 8 bases agree with TRBD1. The CDR3 runs 16 residues. V lost 4 bases and J lost 4; bases outside the gene matches: 8. Per the germline V gene, CDR1 is KGHSH and CDR2 is LQKENI. In DNA, the CDR3 is TGTGCCAGCTCACGAAACCAGGGGGCAGGCACCGGGGAGCTGTTTTTT. Amino acid sequence: CASSRNQGAGTGELFF.

The chain couples TRBV7-2 to TRBJ2-2, with D hard to call. Germline V gene data show CDR1 as SGHTA and CDR2 as FQGNSA. Trimming shortened V by 5 bases and J by 2 bases, and 12 bases separated the two germline ends. This CDR3 is 15 amino acids long. CDR3 coding DNA: TGTGCCAGCAGCAGCACTGGTTTAAACACCGGGGAGCTGTTTTTT. It is translated as CASSSTGLNTGELFF.

This clone is a singleton in its sample. V and J are TRBV11-3 and TRBJ2-7, with TRBD2 matching over 8 bases. CDR3 length equals 15 residues. Per germline, CDR1 SGHNT and CDR2 YENEEA. With 1 base clipped from V and 4 bases from J, the junction kept 6 bases outside the gene matches. The CDR3 DNA sequence: TGTGCCAGCAGCTTAGGCGGAGCGGGGGCATACGAGCAGTACTTC. This translates into CASSLGGAGAYEQYF. Using reference TRBV11-3 and TRBJ2-7 for the parts outside the CDR3, the full variable domain is EAGVVQSPRYKIIEKKQPVAFWCNPISGHNTLYWYLQNLGQGPELLIRYENEEAVDDSQLPKDRFSAERLKGVDSTLKIQPAELGDSAVYLCASSLGGAGAYEQYFGPGTRLTVT.